This T cell receptor beta chain was captured in a study of blood T cell repertoires in COVID-19. Produced via immunoSEQ multiplex PCR; TCRdb's table is partial and in-frame only. Of tens of thousands of clones listed, almost 90% are singletons. CDR1 is LGHDT and CDR2 is YNNKEL in the germline V gene (reference sequence). V gave up 1 base and J gave up 6 bases, with 5 bases separating them. The CDR3 contains 12 residues. This TCR came from a human donor with active COVID-19. The donor label of this sample is uncertain. J is TRBJ2-3 and V is TRBV3-1 (or the pseudogene TRBV3-2); D unresolved. The sequenced sample was peripheral blood. CDR3 loop: CASSQVSDTQYF. The CDR3 nucleotides read TGTGCCAGCAGCCAAGTATCCGATACGCAGTATTTT.